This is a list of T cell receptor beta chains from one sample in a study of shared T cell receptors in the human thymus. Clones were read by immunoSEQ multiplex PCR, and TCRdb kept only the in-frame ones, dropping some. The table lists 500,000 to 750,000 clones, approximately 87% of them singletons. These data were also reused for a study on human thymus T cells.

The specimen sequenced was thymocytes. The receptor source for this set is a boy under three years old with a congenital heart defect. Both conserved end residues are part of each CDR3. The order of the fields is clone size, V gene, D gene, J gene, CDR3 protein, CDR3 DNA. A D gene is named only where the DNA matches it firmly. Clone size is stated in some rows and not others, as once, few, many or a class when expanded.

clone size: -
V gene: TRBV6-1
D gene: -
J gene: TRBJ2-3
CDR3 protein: CASSESAGGTDTQYF
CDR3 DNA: TGTGCCAGCAGTGAATCTGCAGGGGGCACAGATACGCAGTATTTT

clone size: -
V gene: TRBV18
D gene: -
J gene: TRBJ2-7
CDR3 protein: CASSPGSYEQYF
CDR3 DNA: TGTGCCAGCTCACCCGGCTCCTACGAGCAGTACTTC

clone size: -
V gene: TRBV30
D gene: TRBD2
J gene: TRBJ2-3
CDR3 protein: CAWSVLAVPFAHSTDTQYF
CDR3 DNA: TGTGCCTGGAGTGTACTAGCGGTGCCGTTTGCCCATAGCACAGATACGCAGTATTTT

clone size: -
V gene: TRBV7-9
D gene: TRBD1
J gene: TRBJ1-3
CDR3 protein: CASSLKRTGSGNTIYF
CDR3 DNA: TGTGCCAGCAGCTTAAAGCGGACAGGCTCTGGAAACACCATATATTTT

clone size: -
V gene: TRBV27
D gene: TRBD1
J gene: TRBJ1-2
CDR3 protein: CASSSTGVGVYGYTF
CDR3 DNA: TGTGCCAGCAGTTCGACAGGGGTCGGAGTTTATGGCTACACCTTC

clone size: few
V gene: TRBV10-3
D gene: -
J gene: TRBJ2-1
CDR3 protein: CAISGSRHNEQFF
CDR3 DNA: TGTGCCATCAGCGGGAGTCGCCACAATGAGCAGTTCTTC

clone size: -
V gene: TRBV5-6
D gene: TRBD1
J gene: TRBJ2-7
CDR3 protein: CASSPSGTGYEQYF
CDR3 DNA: TGTGCCAGCAGCCCCTCAGGGACAGGGTACGAGCAGTACTTC

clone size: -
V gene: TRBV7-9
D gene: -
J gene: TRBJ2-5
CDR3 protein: CASSPTGWETQYF
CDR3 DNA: TGTGCCAGCAGCCCCACAGGGTGGGAGACCCAGTACTTC

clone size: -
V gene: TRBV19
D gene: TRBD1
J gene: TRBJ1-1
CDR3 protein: CASSPRHWDRAATEAFF
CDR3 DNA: TGTGCCAGTAGTCCCCGTCATTGGGACAGGGCGGCCACTGAAGCTTTCTTT

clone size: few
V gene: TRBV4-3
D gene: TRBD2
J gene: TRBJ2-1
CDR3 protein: CASSQWTRGGYEQFF
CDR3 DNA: TGCGCCAGCAGCCAATGGACTAGGGGCGGGTATGAGCAGTTCTTC

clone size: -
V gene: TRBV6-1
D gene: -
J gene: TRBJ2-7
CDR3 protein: CASSEHRDYEQYF
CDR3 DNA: TGTGCCAGCAGTGAGCACAGGGACTACGAGCAGTACTTC

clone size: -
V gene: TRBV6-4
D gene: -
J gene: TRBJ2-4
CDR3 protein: CASSQTDLAKNIQYF
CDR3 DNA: TGTGCCAGCAGTCAGACAGACCTAGCCAAAAACATTCAGTACTTC

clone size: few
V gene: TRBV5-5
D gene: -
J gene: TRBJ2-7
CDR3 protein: CASSFPGTPNKGEQYF
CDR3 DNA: TGTGCCAGCAGCTTCCCCGGGACACCCAATAAAGGGGAGCAGTACTTC

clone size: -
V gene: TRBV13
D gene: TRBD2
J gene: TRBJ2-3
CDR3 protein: CASSITPPAGGSTDTQYF
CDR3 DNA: TGTGCCAGCAGCATTACCCCCCCGGCGGGAGGGAGCACAGATACGCAGTATTTT

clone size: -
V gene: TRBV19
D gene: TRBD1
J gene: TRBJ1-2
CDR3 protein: CASSFLGQGANGYTF
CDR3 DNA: TGTGCCAGTAGTTTCCTGGGACAGGGGGCGAATGGCTACACCTTC

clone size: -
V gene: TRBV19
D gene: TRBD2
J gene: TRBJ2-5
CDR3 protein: CASSIARVAKAGQETQYF
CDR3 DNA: TGTGCCAGTAGTATTGCGAGGGTAGCCAAAGCGGGGCAAGAGACCCAGTACTTC

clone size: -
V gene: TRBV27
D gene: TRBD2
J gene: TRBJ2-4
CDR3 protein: CASGSGSVKNIQYF
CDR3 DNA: TGTGCCAGCGGTAGCGGGAGTGTCAAAAACATTCAGTACTTC

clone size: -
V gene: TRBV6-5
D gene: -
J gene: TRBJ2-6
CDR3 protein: CASSYSEVAGANVLTF
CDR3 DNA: TGTGCCAGCAGTTACTCTGAGGTGGCTGGGGCCAACGTCCTGACTTTC

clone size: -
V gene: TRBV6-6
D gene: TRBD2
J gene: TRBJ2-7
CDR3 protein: CASEGAGGYSYEQYF
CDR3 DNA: TGTGCCAGCGAAGGGGCGGGAGGATACTCCTACGAGCAGTACTTC

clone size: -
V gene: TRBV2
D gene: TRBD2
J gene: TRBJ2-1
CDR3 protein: CASTPVAGGRVEQFF
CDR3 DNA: TGTGCCAGTACCCCCGTAGCGGGAGGCAGGGTTGAGCAGTTCTTC

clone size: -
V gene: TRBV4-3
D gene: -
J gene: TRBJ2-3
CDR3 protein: CASRGTDTQYF
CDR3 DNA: TGCGCAAGCCGCGGGACAGATACGCAGTATTTT

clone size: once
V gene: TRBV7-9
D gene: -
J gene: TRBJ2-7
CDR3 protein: CASSCGREQYF
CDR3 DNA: TGTGCCAGCAGCTGTGGCCGCGAGCAGTACTTC

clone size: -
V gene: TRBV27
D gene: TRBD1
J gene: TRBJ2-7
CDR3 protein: CASSLGQGGYYEQYF
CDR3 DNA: TGTGCCAGCAGTTTAGGACAGGGGGGATACTACGAGCAGTACTTC

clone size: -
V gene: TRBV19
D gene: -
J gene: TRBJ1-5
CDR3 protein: CASSMDLTRAQHF
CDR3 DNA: TGTGCCAGTAGTATGGACCTCACTAGAGCCCAGCATTTT

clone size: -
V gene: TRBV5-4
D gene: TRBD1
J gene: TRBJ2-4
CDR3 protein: CASSSGTGINIQYF
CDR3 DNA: TGTGCCAGCAGCTCCGGGACAGGGATAAACATTCAGTACTTC

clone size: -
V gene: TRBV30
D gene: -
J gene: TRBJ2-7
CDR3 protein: CAWEPKHWPYEQYF
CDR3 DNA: TGTGCCTGGGAACCGAAACATTGGCCCTACGAGCAGTACTTC

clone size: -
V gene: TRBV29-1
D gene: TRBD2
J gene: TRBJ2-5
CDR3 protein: CSVEVTSGRGETQYF
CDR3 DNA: TGCAGCGTTGAGGTGACTAGCGGGAGAGGGGAGACCCAGTACTTC

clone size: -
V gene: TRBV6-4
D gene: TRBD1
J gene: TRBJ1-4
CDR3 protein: CASLDRGNEKLFF
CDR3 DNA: TGTGCCAGCCTGGACAGGGGCAATGAAAAACTGTTTTTT

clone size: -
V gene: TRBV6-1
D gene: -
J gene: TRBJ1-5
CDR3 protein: CASGRQVNQPQHF
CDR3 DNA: TGTGCCAGCGGACGACAGGTAAATCAGCCCCAGCATTTT

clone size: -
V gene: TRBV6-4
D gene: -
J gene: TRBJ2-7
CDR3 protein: CASSGLECGGGLSYEQYF
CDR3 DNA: TGTGCCAGCAGTGGATTGGAGTGCGGCGGAGGGCTTTCCTACGAGCAGTACTTC

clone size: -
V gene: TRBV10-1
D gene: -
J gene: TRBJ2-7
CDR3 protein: CASSELGFGQYF
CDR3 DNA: TGCGCCAGCAGTGAGTTGGGCTTCGGGCAGTACTTC

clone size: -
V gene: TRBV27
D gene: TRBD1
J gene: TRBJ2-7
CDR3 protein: CASSWTGLTYEQYF
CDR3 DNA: TGTGCCAGCAGTTGGACAGGACTGACCTACGAGCAGTACTTC

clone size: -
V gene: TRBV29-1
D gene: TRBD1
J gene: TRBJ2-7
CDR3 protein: CSVEVPGTGVEEQYF
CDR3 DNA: TGCAGCGTTGAGGTCCCCGGGACAGGGGTCGAAGAGCAGTACTTC

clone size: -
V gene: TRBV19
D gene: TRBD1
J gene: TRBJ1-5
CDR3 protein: CASSILCGTGELSNQPQHF
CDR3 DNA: TGTGCCAGTAGTATCCTTTGCGGGACAGGGGAACTTAGCAATCAGCCCCAGCATTTT

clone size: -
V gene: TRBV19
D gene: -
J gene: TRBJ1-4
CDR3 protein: CASTQGLGEKLFF
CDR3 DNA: TGTGCCAGTACCCAGGGTCTCGGTGAAAAACTGTTTTTT

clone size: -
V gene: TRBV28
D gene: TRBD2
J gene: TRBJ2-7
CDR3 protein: CASSLGLAGVYEQYF
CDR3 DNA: TGTGCCAGCAGCCTGGGACTAGCGGGGGTTTACGAGCAGTACTTC

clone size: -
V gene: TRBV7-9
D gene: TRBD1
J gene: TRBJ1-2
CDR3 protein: CASSRQGAQDGYTF
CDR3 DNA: TGTGCCAGCAGCCGACAGGGGGCGCAGGATGGCTACACCTTC

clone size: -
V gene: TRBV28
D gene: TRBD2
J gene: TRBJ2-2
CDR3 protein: CASSPDQGEGGRARAGELFF
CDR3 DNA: TGTGCCAGCAGCCCGGATCAGGGGGAGGGCGGGAGGGCCAGGGCCGGGGAGCTGTTTTTT

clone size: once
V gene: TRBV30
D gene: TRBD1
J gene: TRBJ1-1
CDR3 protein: CAPGQGEAFF
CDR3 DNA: TGTGCCCCAGGACAGGGAGAAGCTTTCTTT

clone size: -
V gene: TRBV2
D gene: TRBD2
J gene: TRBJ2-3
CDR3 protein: CASSAEGEGPDTQYF
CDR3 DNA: TGTGCCAGCAGTGCCGAAGGGGAGGGTCCAGATACGCAGTATTTT

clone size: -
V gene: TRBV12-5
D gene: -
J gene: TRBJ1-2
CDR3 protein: CASGLRQGTYGYTF
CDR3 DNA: TGTGCTAGTGGTTTGAGGCAGGGTACCTATGGCTACACCTTC

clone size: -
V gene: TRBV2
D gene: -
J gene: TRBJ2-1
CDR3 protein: CASRVAYEQFF
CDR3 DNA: TGTGCCAGCAGGGTAGCCTATGAGCAGTTCTTC

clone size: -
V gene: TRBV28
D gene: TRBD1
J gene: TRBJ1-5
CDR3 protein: CAAQGGQPQHF
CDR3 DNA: TGTGCTGCACAGGGGGGTCAGCCCCAGCATTTT

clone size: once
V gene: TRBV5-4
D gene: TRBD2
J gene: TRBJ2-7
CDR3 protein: CASSGGVGMEGSYEQYF
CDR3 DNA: TGTGCCAGCAGCGGGGGGGTCGGGATGGAGGGCTCCTACGAGCAGTACTTC

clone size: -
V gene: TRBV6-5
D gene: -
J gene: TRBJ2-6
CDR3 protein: CASSYSGGTGANVLTF
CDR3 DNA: TGTGCCAGCAGTTACTCTGGGGGGACTGGGGCCAACGTCCTGACTTTC

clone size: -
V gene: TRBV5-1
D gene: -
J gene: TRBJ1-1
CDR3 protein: CASSLNSEAFF
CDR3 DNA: TGCGCCAGCAGCTTGAACAGCGAAGCTTTCTTT

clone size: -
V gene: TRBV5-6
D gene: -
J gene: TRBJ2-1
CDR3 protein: CASRRGLEQFF
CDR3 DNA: TGTGCCAGCAGGCGGGGATTAGAGCAGTTCTTC

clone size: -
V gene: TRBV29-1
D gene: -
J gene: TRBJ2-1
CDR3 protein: CSVGGGALSPGFNEQFF
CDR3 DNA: TGCAGCGTTGGTGGAGGGGCATTGAGTCCAGGGTTCAATGAGCAGTTCTTC

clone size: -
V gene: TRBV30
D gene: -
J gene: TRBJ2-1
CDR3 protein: CAWSVFPRASEYEQFF
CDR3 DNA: TGTGCCTGGAGTGTATTCCCCCGGGCTAGCGAGTATGAGCAGTTCTTC

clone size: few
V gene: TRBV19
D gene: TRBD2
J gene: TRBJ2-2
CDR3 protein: CASSLLRAGVNTGELFF
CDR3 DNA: TGTGCCAGTAGCTTACTGAGAGCGGGAGTTAACACCGGGGAGCTGTTTTTT

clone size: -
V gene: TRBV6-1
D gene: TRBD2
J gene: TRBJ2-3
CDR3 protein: CASRTSGATDTQYF
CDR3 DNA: TGTGCCAGCAGGACTAGCGGGGCCACAGATACGCAGTATTTT

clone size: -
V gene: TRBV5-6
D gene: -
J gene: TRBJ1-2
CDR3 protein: CASSLVSGNGYTF
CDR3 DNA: TGTGCCAGCAGCTTGGTTTCAGGGAATGGCTACACCTTC

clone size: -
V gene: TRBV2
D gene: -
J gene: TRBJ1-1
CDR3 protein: CASFPVYRETEAFF
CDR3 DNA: TGTGCCAGCTTTCCAGTATACAGGGAGACTGAAGCTTTCTTT

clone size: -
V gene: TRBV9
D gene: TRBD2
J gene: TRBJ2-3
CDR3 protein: CASSVSFSGGDIRTDTQYF
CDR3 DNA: TGTGCCAGCAGCGTAAGTTTCAGTGGGGGGGATATTCGCACAGATACGCAGTATTTT